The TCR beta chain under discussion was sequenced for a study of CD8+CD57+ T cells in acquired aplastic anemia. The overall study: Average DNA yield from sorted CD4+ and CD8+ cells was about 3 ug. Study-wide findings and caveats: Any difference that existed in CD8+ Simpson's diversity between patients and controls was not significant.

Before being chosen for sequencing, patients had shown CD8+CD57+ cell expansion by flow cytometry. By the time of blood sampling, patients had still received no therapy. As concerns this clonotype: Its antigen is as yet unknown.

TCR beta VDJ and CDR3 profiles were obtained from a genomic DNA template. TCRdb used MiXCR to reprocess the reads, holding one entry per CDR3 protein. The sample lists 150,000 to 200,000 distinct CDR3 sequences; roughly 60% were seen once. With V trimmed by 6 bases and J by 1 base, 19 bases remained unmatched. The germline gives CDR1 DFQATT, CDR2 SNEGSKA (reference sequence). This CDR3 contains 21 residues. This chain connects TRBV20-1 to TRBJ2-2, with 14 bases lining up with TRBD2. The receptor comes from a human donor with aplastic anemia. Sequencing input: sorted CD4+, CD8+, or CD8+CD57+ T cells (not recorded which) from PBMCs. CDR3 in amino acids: CSALSSAGTSGSGENTGELFF. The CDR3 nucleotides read TGCAGTGCGCTGAGTTCTGCCGGGACTAGCGGGAGCGGCGAGAACACCGGGGAGCTGTTTTTT.